This record looks at one T cell receptor (beta chain) sequence and its context. The data belong to a study of OX40 agonist ivuxolimab in advanced cancers. Study-wide context: Ivuxolimab, which patients received intravenously every 2 weeks, was dosed at 0.01 to 10 mg/kg.

There are 15 residues in the CDR3. Germline V CDR1 and CDR2: KGHSH, LQKENI. Trimming shortened V by 3 bases and J by 6 bases, and 15 bases separated the two germline ends. Drawing of blood for sampling happened at baseline, at cycle 4 day 1, and at cycle 7 day 1. Generated by immunoSEQ multiplex PCR, the TCRdb table keeps only in-frame clones and is missing some. The profile shows about 81,000 clones, more than 70% of them singletons. The rearrangement uses TRBV18 and TRBJ1-5; D is possibly TRBD1 (5 bases). The input for sequencing was CD4+ or CD8+ T cells sorted from blood, taken in a trial of the OX40 agonist ivuxolimab. The clonotype was recovered from an adult with an advanced solid tumor such as melanoma, head and neck, liver or kidney cancer. This chain's CDR3 is CASSPQGAGPQPQHF. In nucleotides, the CDR3 is TGTGCCAGCTCACCCCAGGGAGCAGGACCTCAGCCCCAGCATTTT.